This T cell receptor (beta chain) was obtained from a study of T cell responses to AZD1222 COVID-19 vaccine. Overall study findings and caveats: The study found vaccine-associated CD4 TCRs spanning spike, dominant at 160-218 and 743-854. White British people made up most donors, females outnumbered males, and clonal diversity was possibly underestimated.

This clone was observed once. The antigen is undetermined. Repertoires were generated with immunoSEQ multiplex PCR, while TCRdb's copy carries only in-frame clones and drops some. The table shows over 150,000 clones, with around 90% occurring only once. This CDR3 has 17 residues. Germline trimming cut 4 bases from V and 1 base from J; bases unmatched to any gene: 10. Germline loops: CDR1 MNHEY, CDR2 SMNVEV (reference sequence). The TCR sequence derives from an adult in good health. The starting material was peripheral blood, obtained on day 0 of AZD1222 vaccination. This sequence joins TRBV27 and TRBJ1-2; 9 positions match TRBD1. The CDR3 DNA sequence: TGTGCCAGCAGTTCCCGGACAGGGGAAGTAGATAACTATGGCTACACCTTC. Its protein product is CASSSRTGEVDNYGYTF.